A single T cell receptor (beta chain) is shown here with its context. The record originates from a study of cytomegalovirus exposure and HLA in healthy donors. Trimming took 1 base from V and 4 from J, leaving 12 bases between them. The V gene's germline CDR1 is SGHTA and CDR2 FQGNSA. This CDR3 contains 15 residues. A multiplex PCR was run with 60 Vbeta primers and 13 Jbeta primers. Sequenced by immunoSEQ multiplex PCR; TCRdb stores in-frame clones only, minus some. In the table there are 130,000 to 150,000 clones, 70% to 80% of which are singletons. The chain links TRBV7-2 to TRBJ2-3; maybe TRBD2 (7 bases). The specimen was PBMCs. This receptor was obtained from a male donor in good health and CMV-seronegative. The DNA for the CDR3 is TGTGCCAGCAGCTTAGGGGGGGGGCAGGCAGATACGCAGTATTTT. Amino acids: CASSLGGGQADTQYF.